The 20 T cell receptor beta chains below were found in one sample sequenced in a study of blood T cell repertoires in COVID-19. TCRdb's table, derived via immunoSEQ multiplex PCR, lists solely in-frame clones and lacks some. The data show more than 150,000 clones, around 90% seen once. The sample was peripheral blood. The receptors derive from a man in his sixties with COVID-19, enrolled during active disease.

The gene calls are TRBV7-2 and TRBJ2-1; 10 bases agree with TRBD2. After removal of 0 bases from V and 4 bases from J, the junction contained 12 bases not matched to a gene. The length of the CDR3 is 19 residues. CDR1 and CDR2 from the germline V gene are SGHTA and FQGNSA. The CDR3 DNA reads as TGTGCCAGCAGCTTAGCGATGTCTAGCGGGAGCCTTGCTTACAATGAGCAGTTCTTC. Translated, it gives CASSLAMSSGSLAYNEQFF.

This rearrangement joins TRBV6-5 to TRBJ1-2, with 7 bases identical to TRBD1. The CDR3 covers 14 residues. V was clipped by 4 bases and J by 4 bases; unmatched bases: 6. Germline V gene sequence: CDR1 MNHEY, CDR2 SVGAGI. CDR3: CASSFRGQLYGYTF. The DNA of the CDR3 is TGTGCCAGCAGTTTCAGGGGACAGCTCTATGGCTACACCTTC.

The chain joins TRBV10-3 to TRBJ1-1; TRBD1 agrees at 7 bases. The V and J ends lost 3 bases and 5 bases, in that order; junction bases with no gene match: 12. Germline V gene lookup returns CDR1 ENHRY and CDR2 SYGVKD. CDR3 length: 16 residues. The CDR3 DNA follows: TGTGCCATCAGTGAATCCAGGGGGGCCCTAACGACTGAAGCTTTCTTT. Encoded protein: CAISESRGALTTEAFF.

This clone was seen only once. The rearrangement joins TRBV6-6 to TRBJ1-2, with D perhaps TRBD1 (6 bases). The germline V gene encodes CDR1 MNHNY and CDR2 SVGAGI (reference sequence). Deletions cut 6 bases from V and 4 bases from J, with 15 bases between. This CDR3 spans 14 amino acids. CDR3 sequence: CASRHRATGYGYTF. As DNA, the CDR3 is TGTGCCAGCAGGCACAGGGCGACGGGCTATGGCTACACCTTC.

The V and J genes are TRBV28 and TRBJ1-2; possibly TRBD1 for D (5 bases). V was cut by 5 bases and J by 8 bases, with 21 bases left in between. Per the germline V gene, CDR1 is MDHEN and CDR2 is SYDVKM. The CDR3 covers 15 residues. Here the CDR3 reads CASSPEPQGKGGYTF. The CDR3 DNA sequence: TGTGCCAGCAGTCCCGAACCTCAGGGTAAAGGAGGCTACACCTTC.

This chain joins TRBV28 and TRBJ1-4; D ambiguous. Trimming left V 2 bases short and J 0 bases short, with 19 bases between. This CDR3 has 19 amino acids. Germline V gene lookup returns CDR1 MDHEN and CDR2 SYDVKM. The CDR3 nucleotides are TGTGCCAGCAGTTTAAACAGCATGGCATCGTTTGCAACTAATGAAAAACTGTTTTTT. The encoded protein is CASSLNSMASFATNEKLFF.

The chain combines TRBV19 with TRBJ2-7, with 8 bases aligning to TRBD2. The CDR3 covers 14 residues. Germline-derived CDR1 and CDR2 are LNHDA and SQIVND (reference sequence). The trim removed 3 bases at V and 3 bases at J, leaving 4 bases unmatched. In DNA, the CDR3 is TGTGCCAGTAGTATCAGGACTAGCAGCTACGAGCAGTACTTC. As protein: CASSIRTSSYEQYF.

This rearrangement joins TRBV18 to TRBJ1-6, with 8 bases matching TRBD1. Germline-derived CDR1 and CDR2 are KGHSH and LQKENI. CDR3 length equals 15 residues. J was trimmed by 4 bases and V by 4 bases; bases with no gene match: 3. The CDR3 here is CASSLDRAYNSPLHF. The CDR3 DNA follows: TGTGCCAGCTCACTGGACAGGGCGTATAATTCACCCCTCCACTTT.

This chain links TRBV7-8 with TRBJ2-3; tentative D call: TRBD1 (5 bases). The CDR3 runs to 15 residues. The germline gives CDR1 SGHVS, CDR2 FQNEAQ. Deletions cut 2 bases from V and 0 bases from J, with 9 bases between. CDR3 sequence reads: CASSLWGGSTDTQYF. CDR3 DNA sequence: TGTGCCAGCAGCTTATGGGGCGGAAGCACAGATACGCAGTATTTT.

The chain combines TRBV19 with TRBJ1-1; a possible D gene is TRBD1 (6 bases). The CDR3 covers 15 residues. Trimming removed 4 bases at V and 4 bases at J, with 16 bases between. Germline lookup yields CDR1 LNHDA and CDR2 SQIVND (reference sequence). This CDR3 reads CASSNFRQVLTEAFF. CDR3 nucleotide sequence: TGTGCCAGTAGTAATTTCAGACAGGTACTCACTGAAGCTTTCTTT.

This chain uses TRBV28 with TRBJ1-2, with D maybe TRBD1 (6 bases). V was cut by 8 bases and J by 8 bases, with 15 bases left in between. Germline assignment: CDR1 MDHEN and CDR2 SYDVKM. The CDR3 runs 12 residues. The CDR3 here is CASADRLEGYTF. The CDR3 DNA reads as TGTGCCAGCGCAGACAGGTTGGAGGGCTACACCTTC.

CDR3 amino acids: CASSQDLGLTGEQYF. CDR3 nucleotides: TGTGCCAGCAGCCAAGATCTCGGACTTACGGGCGAGCAGTACTTC. This chain connects TRBV3-1 (or the pseudogene TRBV3-2) to TRBJ2-7; the D gene is possibly TRBD2 (5 bases). The length of the CDR3 is 15 residues. The germline V gene has CDR1 LGHDT and CDR2 YNNKEL (reference sequence). V lost 0 bases to trimming and J lost 6 bases, with 15 bases between them.

The chain carries TRBV6-5 and TRBJ1-4; 9 nucleotides line up with TRBD1. Germline V gene sequence: CDR1 MNHEY, CDR2 SVGAGI. This CDR3 is built from 15 residues. V trimming: 5 bases; J trimming: 6 bases; junction bases outside the gene matches: 7. CDR3 sequence reads: CASSQPGTGYEKLFF. In nucleotides, the CDR3 is TGTGCCAGCAGTCAGCCCGGGACAGGGTATGAAAAACTGTTTTTT.

V usage is TRBV2 and J usage is TRBJ1-1, with D unresolved. Germline V CDR1 and CDR2: SNHLY, FYNNEI. V lost 7 bases, J lost 1 base, and 16 bases lay in between. The CDR3 has 15 amino acids. CDR3 bases: TGTGCCAGCACCCGATCCGCGATTCCGAACACTGAAGCTTTCTTT. Protein: CASTRSAIPNTEAFF.

The V and J genes are TRBV29-1 and TRBJ1-1, with D tentatively TRBD1 (6 bases). Germline assignment: CDR1 SQVTM and CDR2 ANQGSEA. Trimming removed 7 bases from V and 1 base from J, with 16 bases in between. CDR3 length: 14 amino acids. CDR3 bases: TGCAGCGCCGGACAGCAAACCTCGAACACTGAAGCTTTCTTT. It specifies CSAGQQTSNTEAFF.

V gene TRBV6-6 combines with J gene TRBJ1-4; possible D gene TRBD1, 5 bases. The germline V gene has CDR1 MNHNY and CDR2 SVGAGI (reference sequence). There are 14 residues in the CDR3. Trimming took off 6 bases at V and 6 bases at J, with 14 bases between the two ends. The CDR3 loop reads CASRTGTRDEKLFF. In DNA form, the CDR3 reads TGTGCCAGCAGAACCGGGACTAGGGATGAAAAACTGTTTTTT.

The chain links TRBV6-5 to TRBJ1-6; D not certain. V was shortened by 6 bases and J by 1 base, with 7 bases between the two germline ends. CDR1 MNHEY and CDR2 SVGAGI come from the germline V gene. The CDR3 is 14 amino acids. Here the CDR3 reads CASSRESYNSPLHF. The DNA of the CDR3 is TGTGCCAGCAGCCGGGAGTCCTATAATTCACCCCTCCACTTT.

The chain joins TRBV28 to TRBJ1-1; no clear D. The germline V gene encodes CDR1 MDHEN and CDR2 SYDVKM. There are 14 residues in the CDR3. V lost 5 bases, J lost 7 bases, and 17 bases lay in between. In DNA, the CDR3 is TGTGCCAGCAGTCTGCCTCGAGAGTCCGGTGAAGCTTTCTTT. It translates to CASSLPRESGEAFF.

The rearrangement uses TRBV18 and TRBJ1-6, with TRBD1 as a possible D gene (6 bases). The CDR3 sequence is 15 residues long. V lost 0 bases to trimming and J lost 9 bases, with 12 bases between them. Germline-derived CDR1 and CDR2 are KGHSH and LQKENI. In nucleotides, the CDR3 is TGTGCCAGCTCACCACCTCCGCAGGGGACTTCACCCCTCCACTTT. This encodes CASSPPPQGTSPLHF.

This chain uses TRBV18 with TRBJ1-2; 10 nucleotides match TRBD1. Germline values: CDR1 KGHSH, CDR2 LQKENI. This CDR3 spans 17 amino acids. The V and J ends lost 3 bases and 2 bases, in that order; junction bases with no gene match: 9. DNA for the CDR3: TGTGCCAGCTCACCGGCGAGACAGGGGGCTTCGAACTATGGCTACACCTTC. Its protein product is CASSPARQGASNYGYTF. The full variable domain, rest sourced from reference TRBV18 and TRBJ1-2, is NAGVMQNPRHLVRRRGQEARLRCSPMKGHSHVYWYRQLPEEGLKFMVYLQKENIIDESGMPKERFSAEFPKEGPSILRIQQVVRGDSAAYFCASSPARQGASNYGYTFGSGTRLTVV.